This T cell receptor beta chain was captured in a study of cytomegalovirus exposure and HLA in healthy donors. Points from the study as a whole: High sensitivity and specificity were reportedly achieved when the classifier diagnosed cytomegalovirus status. In a later analysis, compared with equally common non-associated chains, HLA-associated beta chains were more expanded. Most CMV-associated TCR beta chains were later found to appear HLA-restricted.

This clone turned up a few times. Its target is unknown. CDR1 and CDR2 from the germline V gene are SGHAT and FQNNGV. CDR3 length: 15 residues. Trimming took 3 bases from V and 6 from J, leaving 17 bases between them. Donors counted as nominally healthy when sampled, yet unrecorded immune exposures were likely. This PCR relied on a set of 60 Vbeta primers and 13 Jbeta primers. Some clones are missing from TCRdb's copy, which holds only in-frame ones; the method was immunoSEQ multiplex PCR. The table shows 150,000 to 200,000 clones, with roughly 80% occurring only once. What was sequenced was PBMCs. The chain joins TRBV11-2 to TRBJ2-5; D not certain. The receptor was isolated from a human donor in good health. The CDR3 region is CASSFRWANEQTQYF. In DNA form, the CDR3 reads TGTGCCAGCAGCTTTAGATGGGCTAACGAACAGACCCAGTACTTC.